This is a list of T cell receptor beta chains from one sample in a study of regulatory T cells in long-lasting Graves disease. In TCRdb, the multiplex PCR reads were re-called with MiXCR into one record per CDR3 protein. The table records 350,000 to 400,000 distinct CDR3 sequences, 15% to 20% of them present only once. The same data also went into a second study, on T cells in Graves' hyperthyroidism and ophthalmopathy.

Sequenced material: peripheral blood mononuclear cells (PBMCs), taken at new diagnosis, from a patient treated with antithyroid drugs. The source of these receptors is a woman between 18 and 29 years old with Graves disease. Both conserved end residues are part of each CDR3. Fields, in order: V gene, D gene, J gene, clone size, CDR3 DNA, CDR3 protein. A D gene is named only where the DNA matches it firmly. Clone size is given for some rows only: seen once, a few or many times, or a class if the clone is expanded.

v_gene: TRBV10-3; d_gene: TRBD1; j_gene: TRBJ1-1; abundance: -; CDR3nt: TGCGCCATCAGCACTCCGGGACAGGGTGTTACTGAAGCTTTCTTT; CDR3aa: CAISTPGQGVTEAFF
v_gene: TRBV28; d_gene: TRBD1; j_gene: TRBJ1-2; abundance: few; CDR3nt: TGTGCCAGCAGTTCTCCGGGACAGGGACTTAGTAACTATGGCTACACCTTC; CDR3aa: CASSSPGQGLSNYGYTF
v_gene: TRBV6-1; d_gene: -; j_gene: TRBJ1-4; abundance: few; CDR3nt: TGTGCCAGCAGGTCCGATTCGGAAAAACTGTTTTTT; CDR3aa: CASRSDSEKLFF
v_gene: TRBV7-2; d_gene: -; j_gene: TRBJ2-3; abundance: many; CDR3nt: TGTGCCAGCAGCTTTATCGTGCGAGATACGCAGTATTTT; CDR3aa: CASSFIVRDTQYF
v_gene: TRBV5-6; d_gene: -; j_gene: TRBJ2-5; abundance: many; CDR3nt: TGTGCCAGCAGCTTCCTAGCTCCGTCGGAGACCCAGTACTTC; CDR3aa: CASSFLAPSETQYF
v_gene: TRBV7-9; d_gene: TRBD1; j_gene: TRBJ2-7; abundance: many; CDR3nt: TGTGCCAGCAGCCACCGGGACAGGGAACGCGAGCAGTACTTC; CDR3aa: CASSHRDREREQYF
v_gene: TRBV5-8; d_gene: TRBD1; j_gene: TRBJ2-1; abundance: many; CDR3nt: TGTGCCAGCAGCGATATGACAGGGGGTTTCTACAATGAGCAGTTCTTC; CDR3aa: CASSDMTGGFYNEQFF
v_gene: TRBV5-1; d_gene: TRBD1; j_gene: TRBJ1-1; abundance: many; CDR3nt: TGCGCCAGCAGCCGCCAGCCAGGGGGGACTGAAGCTTTCTTT; CDR3aa: CASSRQPGGTEAFF
v_gene: TRBV7-9; d_gene: -; j_gene: TRBJ2-7; abundance: many; CDR3nt: TGTGCCAGCAGCATATCCCAGGATGTTGGCTGGGAGCAGTACTTC; CDR3aa: CASSISQDVGWEQYF
v_gene: TRBV2; d_gene: -; j_gene: TRBJ1-1; abundance: few; CDR3nt: TGTGCCAGCAGGAACAGCCCGATAAACACTGAAGCTTTCTTT; CDR3aa: CASRNSPINTEAFF
v_gene: TRBV5-1; d_gene: -; j_gene: TRBJ1-1; abundance: -; CDR3nt: TGCGCCAGCAGCTTGACGGGGTTCACTGAAGCTTTCTTT; CDR3aa: CASSLTGFTEAFF
v_gene: TRBV9; d_gene: TRBD2; j_gene: TRBJ2-3; abundance: few; CDR3nt: TGTGCCAGCAGCCCCGGACTAGCGGTTTCCACAGATACGCAGTATTTT; CDR3aa: CASSPGLAVSTDTQYF
v_gene: TRBV6-1; d_gene: TRBD1; j_gene: TRBJ1-5; abundance: -; CDR3nt: TGTGCCAGCAGTCCACGGACAGGGTTGGGTTCTTATAGCAATCAGCCCCAGCATTTT; CDR3aa: CASSPRTGLGSYSNQPQHF
v_gene: TRBV4-2; d_gene: -; j_gene: TRBJ1-1; abundance: -; CDR3nt: TGTGCCAGCAGCTTAGTGGTCGGTGGGAACACTGAAGCTTTCTTT; CDR3aa: CASSLVVGGNTEAFF
v_gene: TRBV5-1; d_gene: -; j_gene: TRBJ2-7; abundance: few; CDR3nt: TGCGCCAGCAGCTTGGACCGGGCCGGAGAGCAGTACTTC; CDR3aa: CASSLDRAGEQYF
v_gene: TRBV2; d_gene: -; j_gene: TRBJ1-2; abundance: many; CDR3nt: TGTGCCAGCAGTGGTGGGGACACGGGGGGCTACACCTTC; CDR3aa: CASSGGDTGGYTF
v_gene: TRBV7-9; d_gene: TRBD1; j_gene: TRBJ1-2; abundance: -; CDR3nt: TGTGCCAGCAACCCCTACACAGGGGGGGGCTACACCTTC; CDR3aa: CASNPYTGGGYTF
v_gene: TRBV6-2/TRBV6-3; d_gene: -; j_gene: TRBJ2-3; abundance: -; CDR3nt: TGTGCCAGCCATGCCGCCTCGACAGCCTTAGTCAGCACAGATACGCAGTATTTT; CDR3aa: CASHAASTALVSTDTQYF
v_gene: TRBV7-6; d_gene: -; j_gene: TRBJ2-7; abundance: -; CDR3nt: TGTGCCAGCAGCTTAGCTGATGAGGGCTACGAGCAGTACTTC; CDR3aa: CASSLADEGYEQYF
v_gene: TRBV24-1; d_gene: -; j_gene: TRBJ2-6; abundance: once; CDR3nt: TGTGCCACCAGTGACCCCGACAGTACCGGGGCCAACGTCCTGACTTTC; CDR3aa: CATSDPDSTGANVLTF